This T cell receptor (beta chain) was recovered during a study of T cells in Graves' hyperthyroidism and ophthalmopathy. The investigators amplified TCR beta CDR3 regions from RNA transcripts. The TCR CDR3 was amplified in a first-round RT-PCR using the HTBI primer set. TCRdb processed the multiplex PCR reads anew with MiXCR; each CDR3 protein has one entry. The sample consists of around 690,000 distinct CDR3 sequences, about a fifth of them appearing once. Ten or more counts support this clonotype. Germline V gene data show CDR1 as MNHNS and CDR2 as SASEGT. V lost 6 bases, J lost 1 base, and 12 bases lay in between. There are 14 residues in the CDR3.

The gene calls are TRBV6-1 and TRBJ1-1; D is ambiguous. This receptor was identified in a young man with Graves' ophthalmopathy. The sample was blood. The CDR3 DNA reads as TGTGCCAGCAGACCAGCCGGCCAGAACACTGAAGCTTTCTTT. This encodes CASRPAGQNTEAFF.